One sample yielded the 28 T cell receptor beta chains listed below, sequenced in a study of yellow fever vaccine responses in identical twins. TCRdb reprocessed the RT-PCR reads via MiXCR and lists one record per CDR3 protein. The repertoire includes over a thousand distinct CDR3 sequences, more than 70% of them detected once, and approximately 9.8% sits in the top ten. The sample in question was T cells from blood (PBMCs), unsorted or a sorted subset (not recorded which), obtained before or after yellow fever vaccination (not recorded which). Receptors were obtained from a woman between 18 and 30 years old who received the yellow fever vaccine.

V gene TRBV11-1 combines with J gene TRBJ2-4; 7 bases match TRBD1. The V gene end was trimmed by 4 bases and the J gene end by 1 base; junction bases not matched to a gene: 10. CDR1 is SGHAT and CDR2 is FQDESV in the germline V gene (reference sequence). The CDR3 contains 17 residues. CDR3 amino acids: CASSSSRDSFAKNIQYF. The CDR3, as DNA: TGTGCCAGCAGCTCTTCCCGGGACAGCTTTGCCAAAAACATTCAGTACTTC.

The chain carries TRBV7-9 and TRBJ2-5; D is ambiguous. Germline V gene lookup returns CDR1 SEHNR and CDR2 FQNEAQ (reference sequence). V lost 6 bases and J 2 bases, leaving 4 bases between the germline ends. The CDR3 covers 11 residues. In DNA, the CDR3 is TGTGCCAGCAGTTCTCAAGAGACCCAGTACTTC. This encodes CASSSQETQYF.

This clonotype has a handful of counts. The chain employs TRBV7-6 and TRBJ2-1, with 8 positions matching TRBD2. The CDR3 is 12 amino acids. V was clipped by 8 bases and J by 6 bases; unmatched bases: 3. CDR1 and CDR2 from the germline V gene are SGHVS and FNYEAQ. The CDR3 sequence is CASSREANEQFF. The CDR3 nucleotides are TGTGCCAGCTCGCGGGAGGCCAATGAGCAGTTCTTC.

The sample holds one count of this clonotype. The V gene is TRBV11-1, the J gene TRBJ2-3; 7 bases align to TRBD2. CDR3 size: 15 residues. V was pared by 1 base and J by 2 bases, with 3 bases of the junction left unmatched. Germline lookup yields CDR1 SGHAT and CDR2 FQDESV (reference sequence). Here the CDR3 DNA reads TGTGCCAGCAGCTTAGATGGGGACTACACAGATACGCAGTATTTT. Translated: CASSLDGDYTDTQYF.

The CDR3 DNA is TGTGCCAGCACCCTCGGGGGGAACACTGAAGCTTTCTTT. It is translated as CASTLGGNTEAFF. The chain has TRBV6-2 or TRBV6-3 and TRBJ1-1; possibly TRBD1 for D (5 bases). Trimming cost V 7 bases and J 1 base, with 10 bases left between them. The CDR3 contains 13 residues. The germline V gene has CDR1 MNHEY and CDR2 SVGEGT.

The V and J genes are TRBV7-3 and TRBJ2-1; a weak D match, TRBD2 (7 bases). Trimming shortened V by 5 bases and J by 3 bases, and 14 bases separated the two germline ends. CDR1 and CDR2 (germline): SGHTA, FQGTGA. The length of the CDR3 is 15 residues. CDR3 sequence: CASSLGGAHYNEQFF. In DNA, the CDR3 is TGTGCCAGCAGCCTAGGGGGGGCGCACTACAATGAGCAGTTCTTC.

The chain couples TRBV11-1 to TRBJ2-1; D might be TRBD2 (5 bases). Trimming stripped 0 bases from V and 5 bases from J, with 8 bases between. The CDR3 contains 14 residues. Looked up from germline, CDR1 is SGHAT and CDR2 is FQDESV (reference sequence). The CDR3 here is CASSLASVDNEQFF. The CDR3 DNA is TGTGCCAGCAGCTTAGCTAGCGTCGACAATGAGCAGTTCTTC.

This clonotype was picked up a small number of times. The rearrangement links TRBV4-1 to TRBJ1-1, with D unclear. CDR1 and CDR2 from the germline V gene are MGHRA and YSYEKL. There are 13 residues in the CDR3. Trimming pared 4 bases from V and 4 bases from J, leaving 10 bases between. DNA of the CDR3: TGCGCCAGCAGCCCGCAGTGGGGCACTGAAGCTTTCTTT. It translates to CASSPQWGTEAFF.

The J gene is TRBJ2-7, the V gene TRBV29-1; 7 positions agree with TRBD1. The CDR3 is 13 amino acids. Germline V lookup: CDR1 SQVTM, CDR2 ANQGSEA. The V gene end was trimmed by 4 bases and the J gene end by 0 bases; junction bases not matched to a gene: 3. The CDR3 bases are TGCAGCGTTGGGACAGGTAACTCCTACGAGCAGTACTTC. Protein sequence: CSVGTGNSYEQYF.

This clonotype was observed once. This chain links TRBV9 with TRBJ1-6; D unresolved. The length of the CDR3 is 18 residues. CDR1 and CDR2 from the germline V gene are SGDLS and YYNGEE. The ends were cut back, 2 bases at V and 0 bases at J, with 15 bases in the middle. CDR3 residues: CASSVRDQQISYNSPLHF. The CDR3 DNA is TGTGCCAGCAGCGTCCGGGATCAACAAATCTCCTATAATTCACCCCTCCACTTT.

The chain has TRBV13 and TRBJ2-2; D ambiguous. Germline CDR1 is PRHDT and CDR2 is FYEKMQ (reference sequence). Between the trimmed V and J ends, which lost 6 bases and 2 bases, there was a span of 7 bases. This CDR3 spans 13 amino acids. The CDR3 reads CASRLQNTGELFF. The CDR3 DNA sequence: TGTGCCAGCAGACTCCAAAACACCGGGGAGCTGTTTTTT.

The chain joins TRBV7-2 to TRBJ2-5, with TRBD2 identical over 11 bases. The J segment lost 0 bases and the V segment lost 0 bases, leaving 6 bases of the junction unmatched. CDR1 SGHTA and CDR2 FQGNSA come from the germline V gene. The CDR3 is made up of 18 amino acids. This CDR3 is CASSLASGTSGNQETQYF. The CDR3 nucleotides are TGTGCCAGCAGCTTAGCGTCGGGGACTAGCGGTAACCAAGAGACCCAGTACTTC.

As for this clonotype: The junction and the germline gene differ at one end; a read error may be behind it. This sequence joins TRBV7-7 and TRBJ2-5, with 7 bases that match TRBD1. CDR3 length: 14 amino acids. The germline gives CDR1 SSHAT, CDR2 FNYEAQ (reference sequence). The CDR3 loop reads CASRPAQDRETQYF. The CDR3, as DNA: TGTGCTAGCAGACCCGCGCAGGACAGGGAGACCCAGTACTTC. Supplemented by reference TRBV7-7 and TRBJ2-5, the full variable domain reads GAGVSQSPRYKVTKRGQDVTLRCDPISSHATLYWYQQALGQGPEFLTYFNYEAQPDKSGLPSDRFSAERPEGSISTLTIQRTEQRDSAMYRCASRPAQDRETQYFGPGTRLLVL.

The chain links TRBV20-1 to TRBJ2-1; 10 nucleotides match TRBD1. Germline CDR1 reads DFQATT; CDR2 reads SNEGSKA (reference sequence). V gave up 0 bases and J gave up 7 bases; unmatched junction bases: 6. The CDR3 has 15 amino acids. The CDR3 DNA follows: TGCAGTGCTAGAGATCTTGGGACAGGGGTGAATGAGCAGTTCTTC. Amino acids: CSARDLGTGVNEQFF.

V is TRBV15 and J is TRBJ1-1, with D hard to call. The CDR3 contains 13 residues. The ends were cut back, 5 bases at V and 3 bases at J, with 10 bases in the middle. CDR1 is LNHNV and CDR2 is YYDKDF in the germline V gene (reference sequence). For the CDR3, the DNA is TGTGCCACCAGCGATAAATCAGACACTGAAGCTTTCTTT. As protein: CATSDKSDTEAFF.

The chain combines TRBV4-3 with TRBJ1-4; tentatively, D is TRBD1 (5 bases). The CDR3 is 15 residues long. V dropped 0 bases and J dropped 8 bases, with 13 bases sitting between them. The germline CDR1 and CDR2 sequences are LGHNA and YSLEER. The CDR3 DNA sequence: TGCGCCAGCAGCCAAGATGGGGGGGTGGACGAAAAACTGTTTTTT. It translates to CASSQDGGVDEKLFF.

The chain employs TRBV5-6 and TRBJ2-5; D is uncertain. Germline V gene lookup returns CDR1 SGHDT and CDR2 YYEEEE. Trimming took 0 bases from V and 2 from J, leaving 8 bases between them. This CDR3 is built from 14 residues. CDR3 in amino acids: CASSLVQGQETQYF. In DNA form, the CDR3 reads TGTGCCAGCAGCTTGGTTCAAGGGCAAGAGACCCAGTACTTC.

This chain connects TRBV15 to TRBJ2-7, with D tentatively TRBD1 (5 bases). The CDR3 has 13 amino acids. V was trimmed by 4 bases and J by 2 bases, leaving 9 bases between them. Germline CDR1 and CDR2: LNHNV and YYDKDF (reference sequence). The CDR3 spells CATSISRAYEQYF. CDR3 DNA: TGTGCCACCAGCATCTCCAGGGCCTACGAGCAGTACTTC. Using reference TRBV15 and TRBJ2-7 for the parts outside the CDR3, the full variable domain is DAMVIQNPRYQVTQFGKPVTLSCSQTLNHNVMYWYQQKSSQAPKLLFHYYDKDFNNEADTPDNFQSRRPNTSFCFLDIRSPGLGDTAMYLCATSISRAYEQYFGPGTRLTVT.

The chain employs TRBV15 and TRBJ2-1; 10 nucleotides agree with TRBD2. This CDR3 has 17 amino acids. V lost 0 bases to trimming and J lost 5 bases; unmatched junction nucleotides: 7. Germline V CDR1 and CDR2: LNHNV, YYDKDF (reference sequence). As DNA, the CDR3 is TGTGCCACCAGCAGAGAAATCGGACTAGCGGCCAACAATGAGCAGTTCTTC. Residues: CATSREIGLAANNEQFF.

V gene TRBV12-1 combines with J gene TRBJ2-5; the DNA was not compared with TRBD1, the D call given in the table. TRBV12-1 is shown as a pseudogene. CDR3 length: 14 amino acids. CDR3 bases: TGTGCCAGCAGGCGCTCAACAGGGGAAGAGACCCAGTACTTC. Protein sequence: CASRRSTGEETQYF.

The rearrangement links TRBV15 to TRBJ2-7, with 10 bases matching TRBD1. With V trimmed by 4 bases and J by 7 bases, 7 bases remained unmatched. Germline CDR1 and CDR2: LNHNV and YYDKDF (reference sequence). This CDR3 has 14 amino acids. In nucleotides, the CDR3 is TGTGCCACCAGCACCACACCGGACAGGGGGGAGCAGTACTTC. Encoded protein: CATSTTPDRGEQYF.

The chain carries TRBV18 and TRBJ1-4; possible D gene TRBD1, 5 bases. Germline lookup yields CDR1 KGHSH and CDR2 LQKENI. The CDR3 spans 14 residues. With 4 bases removed from V and 5 bases from J, the gap between germline ends came to 11 bases. As DNA, the CDR3 is TGTGCCAGCTCACGGGACGGGCAAAATGAAAAACTGTTTTTT. This sequence encodes CASSRDGQNEKLFF. Drawing the rest from reference TRBV18 and TRBJ1-4, the complete variable domain is NAGVMQNPRHLVRRRGQEARLRCSPMKGHSHVYWYRQLPEEGLKFMVYLQKENIIDESGMPKERFSAEFPKEGPSILRIQQVVRGDSAAYFCASSRDGQNEKLFFGSGTQLSVL.

V is TRBV29-1 and J is TRBJ2-1; 12 bases line up with TRBD2. Looked up from germline, CDR1 is SQVTM and CDR2 is ANQGSEA. CDR3 size: 14 residues. The V gene end was trimmed by 6 bases and the J gene end by 7 bases; junction bases not matched to a gene: 7. Written as DNA, the CDR3 is TGCAGCGTCCCTCTAGCGGGGGGGCATAATGAGCAGTTCTTC. The encoded protein is CSVPLAGGHNEQFF.

This clonotype appeared a few times. CDR3 loop: CASSLARVTGELFF. The CDR3, as DNA: TGCGCCAGCAGCTTGGCCAGGGTAACCGGGGAGCTGTTTTTT. The gene calls are TRBV5-1 and TRBJ2-2, with a tentative D call TRBD1 (5 bases). Germline-derived CDR1 and CDR2 are SGHRS and YFSETQ. The CDR3 is 14 residues long. Trimming pared 0 bases from V and 5 bases from J, leaving 8 bases between.

The rearrangement links TRBV15 to TRBJ2-7; 8 nucleotides line up with TRBD2. After removal of 3 bases from V and 2 bases from J, the junction contained 0 bases not matched to a gene. The CDR3 covers 13 residues. Germline CDR1 LNHNV, CDR2 YYDKDF (reference sequence). In DNA, the CDR3 is TGTGCCACCAGCAGCGGGAGGGCCTACGAGCAGTACTTC. The encoded protein is CATSSGRAYEQYF.

V gene TRBV29-1 combines with J gene TRBJ2-6; no firm D call. CDR3 size: 13 residues. V was pared by 7 bases and J by 0 bases, with 7 bases between. Germline V gene sequence: CDR1 SQVTM, CDR2 ANQGSEA. This CDR3 is CSGHLSGANVLTF. CDR3 nucleotide sequence: TGCAGCGGTCACCTCTCTGGGGCCAACGTCCTGACTTTC.

The V gene is TRBV10-3, the J gene TRBJ2-6, with D possibly matching TRBD2 (5 bases). V was shortened by 0 bases and J by 0 bases, with 6 bases between the two germline ends. Germline V lookup: CDR1 ENHRY, CDR2 SYGVKD. The CDR3 has 16 amino acids. CDR3 residues: CAISESAGSGANVLTF. The CDR3 bases are TGTGCCATCAGTGAGTCCGCGGGCTCTGGGGCCAACGTCCTGACTTTC.

This chain links TRBV6-1 with TRBJ1-2; D is unclear. CDR1 is MNHNS and CDR2 is SASEGT in the germline V gene. This CDR3 spans 13 amino acids. V gave up 1 base and J gave up 4 bases, with 7 bases separating them. CDR3 amino acids: CASSEDKFYGYTF. CDR3 nucleotides: TGTGCCAGCAGTGAAGACAAGTTCTATGGCTACACCTTC.